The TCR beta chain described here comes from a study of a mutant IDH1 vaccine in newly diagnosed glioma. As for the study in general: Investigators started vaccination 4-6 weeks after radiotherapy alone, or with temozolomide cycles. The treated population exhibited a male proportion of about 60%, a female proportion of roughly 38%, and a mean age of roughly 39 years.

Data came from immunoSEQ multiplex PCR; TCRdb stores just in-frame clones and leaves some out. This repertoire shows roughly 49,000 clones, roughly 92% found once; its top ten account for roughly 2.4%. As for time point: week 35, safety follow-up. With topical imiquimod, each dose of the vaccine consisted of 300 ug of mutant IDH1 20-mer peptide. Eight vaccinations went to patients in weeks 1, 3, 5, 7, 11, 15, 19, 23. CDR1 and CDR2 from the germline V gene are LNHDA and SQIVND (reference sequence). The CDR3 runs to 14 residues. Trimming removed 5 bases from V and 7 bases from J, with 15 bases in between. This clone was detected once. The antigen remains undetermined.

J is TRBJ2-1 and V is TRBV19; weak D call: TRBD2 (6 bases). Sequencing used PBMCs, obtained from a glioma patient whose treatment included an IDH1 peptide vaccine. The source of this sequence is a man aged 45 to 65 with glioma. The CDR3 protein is CASSFGGLANEQFF. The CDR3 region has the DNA TGTGCCAGTAGTTTTGGGGGACTGGCGAATGAGCAGTTCTTC.